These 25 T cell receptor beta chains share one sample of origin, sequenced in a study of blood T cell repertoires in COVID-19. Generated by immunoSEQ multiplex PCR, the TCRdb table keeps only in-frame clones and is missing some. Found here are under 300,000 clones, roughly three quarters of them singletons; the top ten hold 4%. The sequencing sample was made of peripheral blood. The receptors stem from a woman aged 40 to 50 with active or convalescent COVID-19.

The CDR3 here is CATSRDRQLEAFF. The CDR3 DNA sequence: TGTGCCACCAGCAGAGACCGACAGCTTGAAGCTTTCTTT. The chain combines TRBV15 with TRBJ1-1; a weak D match, TRBD1 (5 bases). Germline-derived CDR1 and CDR2 are LNHNV and YYDKDF (reference sequence). CDR3 length: 13 amino acids. V was clipped by 0 bases and J by 7 bases, with 9 bases between them.

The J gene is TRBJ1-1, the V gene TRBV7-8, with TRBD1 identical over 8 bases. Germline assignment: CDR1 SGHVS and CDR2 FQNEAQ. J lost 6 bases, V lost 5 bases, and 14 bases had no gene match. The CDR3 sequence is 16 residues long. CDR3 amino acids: CASSTYDRGPSAEAFF. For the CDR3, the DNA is TGTGCCAGCAGCACCTACGACAGGGGCCCCAGCGCTGAAGCTTTCTTT.

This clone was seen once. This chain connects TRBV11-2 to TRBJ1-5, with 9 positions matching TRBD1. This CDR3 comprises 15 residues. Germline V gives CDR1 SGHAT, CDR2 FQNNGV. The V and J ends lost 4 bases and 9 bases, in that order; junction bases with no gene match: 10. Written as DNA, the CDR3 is TGTGCCAGCAGCTCCACCGGGACAGGGAACGGGCCCCAGCATTTT. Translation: CASSSTGTGNGPQHF.

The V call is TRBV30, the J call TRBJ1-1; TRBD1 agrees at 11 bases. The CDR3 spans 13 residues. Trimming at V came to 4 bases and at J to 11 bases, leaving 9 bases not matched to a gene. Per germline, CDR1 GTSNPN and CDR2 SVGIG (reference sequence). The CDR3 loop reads CAWTQDRGRFAFF. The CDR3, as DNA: TGTGCCTGGACCCAGGACAGGGGGCGATTTGCTTTCTTT.

This chain's CDR3 is CASSLVGQYTEAFF. CDR3 bases: TGTGCCAGCAGCTTAGTGGGACAGTACACTGAAGCTTTCTTT. The chain employs TRBV7-9 and TRBJ1-1, with 7 bases aligning to TRBD1. This CDR3 is built from 14 residues. From germline, CDR1 is SEHNR and CDR2 FQNEAQ (reference sequence). J gave up 3 bases and V 1 base, and 2 bases lay outside the gene matches.

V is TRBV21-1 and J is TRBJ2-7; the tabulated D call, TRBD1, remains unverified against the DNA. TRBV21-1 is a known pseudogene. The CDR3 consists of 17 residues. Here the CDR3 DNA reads TGTGCCAGCAGCCTCCGGGGGGGACAGGGCAGAGCCTCCGAGCAGTACGTC. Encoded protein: CASSLRGGQGRASEQYV.

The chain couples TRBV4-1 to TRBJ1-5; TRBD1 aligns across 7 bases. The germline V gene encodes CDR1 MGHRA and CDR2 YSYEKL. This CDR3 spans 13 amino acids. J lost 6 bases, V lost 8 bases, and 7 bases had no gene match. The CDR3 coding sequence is TGCGCCAGCGGATACAGGGGCGGTCAGCCCCAGCATTTT. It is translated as CASGYRGGQPQHF.

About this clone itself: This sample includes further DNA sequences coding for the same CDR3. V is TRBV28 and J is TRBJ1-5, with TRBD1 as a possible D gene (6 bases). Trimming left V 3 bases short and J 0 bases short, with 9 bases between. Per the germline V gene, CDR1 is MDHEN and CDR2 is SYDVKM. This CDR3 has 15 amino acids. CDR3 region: CASSFGQYSNQPQHF. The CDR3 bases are TGTGCCAGCAGTTTTGGACAGTATAGCAATCAGCCCCAGCATTTT.

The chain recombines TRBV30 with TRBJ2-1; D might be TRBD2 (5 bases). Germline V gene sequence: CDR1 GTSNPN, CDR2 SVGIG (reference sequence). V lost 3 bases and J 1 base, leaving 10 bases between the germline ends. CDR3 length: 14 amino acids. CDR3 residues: CAWSRLNSYNEQFF. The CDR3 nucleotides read TGTGCCTGGAGCCGACTAAATTCCTACAATGAGCAGTTCTTC.

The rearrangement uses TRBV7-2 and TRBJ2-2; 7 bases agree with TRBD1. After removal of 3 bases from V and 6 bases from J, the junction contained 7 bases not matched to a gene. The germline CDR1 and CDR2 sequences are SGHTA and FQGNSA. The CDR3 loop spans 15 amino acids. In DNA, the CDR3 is TGTGCCAGCAGCTTCCGACAGGGAAGCTCCGGGGAGCTGTTTTTT. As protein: CASSFRQGSSGELFF.

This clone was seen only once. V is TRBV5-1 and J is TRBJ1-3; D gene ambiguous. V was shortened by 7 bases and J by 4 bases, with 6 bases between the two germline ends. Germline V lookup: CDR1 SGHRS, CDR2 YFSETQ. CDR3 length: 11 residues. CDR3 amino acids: CASQAGNTIYF. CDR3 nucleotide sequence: TGCGCCAGCCAAGCCGGAAACACCATATATTTT.

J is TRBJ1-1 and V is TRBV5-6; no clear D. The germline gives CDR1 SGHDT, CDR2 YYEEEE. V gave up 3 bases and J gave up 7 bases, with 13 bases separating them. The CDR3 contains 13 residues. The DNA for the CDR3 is TGTGCCAGCAGCTCAGTCCTTCAGTATGAAGCTTTCTTT. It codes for CASSSVLQYEAFF. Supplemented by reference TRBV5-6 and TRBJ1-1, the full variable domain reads DAGVTQSPTHLIKTRGQQVTLRCSPKSGHDTVSWYQQALGQGPQFIFQYYEEEERQRGNFPDRFSGHQFPNYSSELNVNALLLGDSALYLCASSSVLQYEAFFGQGTRLTVV.

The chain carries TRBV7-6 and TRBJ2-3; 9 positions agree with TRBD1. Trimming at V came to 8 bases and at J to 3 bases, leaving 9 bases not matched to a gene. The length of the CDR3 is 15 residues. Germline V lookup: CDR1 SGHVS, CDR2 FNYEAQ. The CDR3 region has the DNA TGTGCCAGCGCCGCCCCGGGACAGGGAACAGATACGCAGTATTTT. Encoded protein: CASAAPGQGTDTQYF. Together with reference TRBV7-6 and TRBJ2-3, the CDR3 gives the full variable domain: GAGVSQSPRYKVTKRGQDVALRCDPISGHVSLYWYRQALGQGPEFLTYFNYEAQQDKSGLPNDRFSAERPEGSISTLTIQRTEQRDSAMYRCASAAPGQGTDTQYFGPGTRLTVL.

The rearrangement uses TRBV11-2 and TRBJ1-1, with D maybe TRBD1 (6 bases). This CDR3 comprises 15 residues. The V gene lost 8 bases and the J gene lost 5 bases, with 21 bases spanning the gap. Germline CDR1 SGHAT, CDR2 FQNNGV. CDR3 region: CASLSSPGVRTEAFF. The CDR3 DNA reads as TGTGCCAGCCTAAGTTCCCCAGGGGTAAGGACTGAAGCTTTCTTT.

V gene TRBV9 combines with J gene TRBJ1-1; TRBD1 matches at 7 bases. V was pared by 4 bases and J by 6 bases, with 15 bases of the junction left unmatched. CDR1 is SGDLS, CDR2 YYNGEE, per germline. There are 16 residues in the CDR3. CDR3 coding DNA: TGTGCCAGCAGCAAGTATCGACAGGGTTGGGGCGCTGAAGCTTTCTTT. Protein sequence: CASSKYRQGWGAEAFF. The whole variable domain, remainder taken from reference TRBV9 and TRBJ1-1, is DSGVTQTPKHLITATGQRVTLRCSPRSGDLSVYWYQQSLDQGLQFLIQYYNGEERAKGNILERFSAQQFPDLHSELNLSSLELGDSALYFCASSKYRQGWGAEAFFGQGTRLTVV.

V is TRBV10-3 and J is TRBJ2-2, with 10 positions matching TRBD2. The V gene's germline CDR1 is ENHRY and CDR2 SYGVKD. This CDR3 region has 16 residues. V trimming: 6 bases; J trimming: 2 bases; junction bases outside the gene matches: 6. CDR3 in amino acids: CAISPSGGGNTGELFF. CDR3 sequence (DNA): TGTGCCATCAGCCCGAGCGGGGGGGGTAACACCGGGGAGCTGTTTTTT.

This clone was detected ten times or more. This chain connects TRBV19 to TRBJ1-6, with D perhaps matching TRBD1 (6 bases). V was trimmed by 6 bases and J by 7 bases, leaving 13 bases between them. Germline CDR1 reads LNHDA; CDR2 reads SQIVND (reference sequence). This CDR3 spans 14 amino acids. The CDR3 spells CASRQQGVNSPLHF. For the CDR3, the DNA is TGTGCCAGTAGACAACAGGGCGTCAATTCACCCCTCCACTTT.

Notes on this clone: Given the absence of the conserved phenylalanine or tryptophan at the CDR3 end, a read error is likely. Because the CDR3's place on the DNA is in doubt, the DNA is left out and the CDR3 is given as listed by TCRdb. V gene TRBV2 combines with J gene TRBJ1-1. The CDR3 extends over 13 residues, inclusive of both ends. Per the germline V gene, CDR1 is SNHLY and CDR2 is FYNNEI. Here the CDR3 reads CASKGGRGGRLLP.

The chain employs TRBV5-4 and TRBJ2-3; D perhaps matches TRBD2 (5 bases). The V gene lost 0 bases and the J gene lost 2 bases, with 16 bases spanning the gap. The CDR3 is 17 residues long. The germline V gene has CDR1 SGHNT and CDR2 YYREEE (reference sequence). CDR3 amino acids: CASSLGGRLDHTDTQYF. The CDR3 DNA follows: TGTGCCAGCAGCTTGGGAGGGCGCCTAGATCACACAGATACGCAGTATTTT.

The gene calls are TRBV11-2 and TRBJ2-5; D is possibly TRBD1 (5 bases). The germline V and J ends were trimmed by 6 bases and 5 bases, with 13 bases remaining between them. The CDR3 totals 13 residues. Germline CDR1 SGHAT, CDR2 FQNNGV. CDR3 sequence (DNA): TGTGCCAGCAGGGTATCAGGGTCGGAGACCCAGTACTTC. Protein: CASRVSGSETQYF.

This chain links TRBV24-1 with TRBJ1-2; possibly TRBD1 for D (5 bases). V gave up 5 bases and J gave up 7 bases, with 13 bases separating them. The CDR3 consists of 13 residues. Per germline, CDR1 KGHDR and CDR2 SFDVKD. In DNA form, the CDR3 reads TGTGCCACCAGTGTGGGCGTAAGGGGTGGCTACACCTTC. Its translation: CATSVGVRGGYTF.

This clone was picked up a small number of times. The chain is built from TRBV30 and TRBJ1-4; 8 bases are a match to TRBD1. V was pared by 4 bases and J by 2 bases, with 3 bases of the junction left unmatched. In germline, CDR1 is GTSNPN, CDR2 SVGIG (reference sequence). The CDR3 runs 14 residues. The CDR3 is CAWNRQGTNEKLFF. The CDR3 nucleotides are TGTGCCTGGAATCGACAGGGGACTAATGAAAAACTGTTTTTT.

This CDR3 reads CASSTTGETQYF. The DNA of the CDR3 is TGTGCCAGCAGCACGACGGGTGAGACCCAGTACTTC. The chain has TRBV7-3 and TRBJ2-5; D is unresolved. This CDR3 has 12 residues. CDR1 and CDR2 (germline): SGHTA, FQGTGA. The germline V and J ends were trimmed by 5 bases and 5 bases, with 9 bases remaining between them.

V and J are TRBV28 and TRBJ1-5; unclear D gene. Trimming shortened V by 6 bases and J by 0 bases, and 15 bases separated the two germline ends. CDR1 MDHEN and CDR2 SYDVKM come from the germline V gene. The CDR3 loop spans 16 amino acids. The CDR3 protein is CASSSSGEYSNQPQHF. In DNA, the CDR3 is TGTGCCAGCAGCTCGTCGGGAGAGTATAGCAATCAGCCCCAGCATTTT.

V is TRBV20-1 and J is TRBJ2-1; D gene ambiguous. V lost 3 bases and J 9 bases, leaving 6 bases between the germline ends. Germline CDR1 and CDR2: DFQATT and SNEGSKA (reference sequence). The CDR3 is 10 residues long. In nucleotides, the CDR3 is TGCAGTGCTAGTTTATCTGAGCAGTTCTTC. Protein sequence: CSASLSEQFF.